The 19 T cell receptor beta chains listed next were all sequenced from one sample in a study of cytomegalovirus exposure and HLA in healthy donors. The primer mix had 60 Vbeta and 13 Jbeta primers. The assay was immunoSEQ multiplex PCR, and TCRdb's table has in-frame clones only and misses some. Among about 120,000 clones, approximately 80% were seen once, and the ten largest hold under 4%. Sequenced input: PBMCs. Every receptor here comes from a woman in her twenties or thirties in good health and CMV-seronegative.

The rearrangement joins TRBV15 to TRBJ2-7; 11 bases match TRBD1. Trimming cost V 3 bases and J 6 bases; bases outside gene matches: 4. Germline loops: CDR1 LNHNV, CDR2 YYDKDF (reference sequence). This CDR3 comprises 14 residues. Here the CDR3 reads CATSRDRGQREQYF. CDR3 nucleotides: TGTGCCACCAGCAGGGACAGGGGGCAACGCGAGCAGTACTTC.

The chain recombines TRBV19 with TRBJ2-1, with 8 bases identical to TRBD2. Germline V gene data show CDR1 as LNHDA and CDR2 as SQIVND (reference sequence). The V segment lost 8 bases and the J segment 7 bases; nucleotides outside the gene matches: 7. This CDR3 is 13 amino acids long. The DNA for the CDR3 is TGTGCCAGTGGATCCGGGACTAGGAATGAGCAGTTCTTC. Translating it yields CASGSGTRNEQFF.

This rearrangement joins TRBV6-1 to TRBJ2-7, with 9 bases matching TRBD1. The CDR3 is 15 residues long. V dropped 4 bases and J dropped 3; count of bases not matched to a gene: 7. CDR1 MNHNS and CDR2 SASEGT come from the germline V gene. CDR3 coding DNA: TGTGCCAGCAGTGGGCCGGGACAGGGTCGCTACGAGCAGTACTTC. Protein sequence: CASSGPGQGRYEQYF.

This clone was detected once. V and J are TRBV6-1 and TRBJ2-5; 13 nucleotides agree with TRBD2. V lost 2 bases and J lost 4; bases outside the gene matches: 7. CDR1 is MNHNS and CDR2 is SASEGT in the germline V gene. This CDR3 is 17 amino acids long. The CDR3, as DNA: TGTGCCAGCAGTGAACACGGACTAGCGGGAGCTGGAGAGACCCAGTACTTC. It translates to CASSEHGLAGAGETQYF.

J is TRBJ1-1 and V is TRBV28; TRBD1 matches at 7 bases. V trimming: 5 bases; J trimming: 3 bases; junction bases outside the gene matches: 15. CDR1 and CDR2 from the germline V gene are MDHEN and SYDVKM. The CDR3 loop spans 17 amino acids. CDR3 sequence: CASSLITNRDSDTEAFF. The CDR3 region has the DNA TGTGCCAGCAGTCTAATCACTAACCGGGACAGTGACACTGAAGCTTTCTTT.

The CDR3 region has the DNA TGTGCCAGCTCAGCGGGAGGTGCGTACAATGAGCAGTTCTTC. This translates into CASSAGGAYNEQFF. The chain employs TRBV5-6 and TRBJ2-1, with TRBD2 matching over 9 bases. This CDR3 has 14 residues. The V and J ends lost 7 bases and 4 bases, in that order; junction bases with no gene match: 6. The germline CDR1 and CDR2 sequences are SGHDT and YYEEEE.

The chain carries TRBV7-2 and TRBJ2-2; possibly TRBD2 for D (5 bases). Germline V gene data show CDR1 as SGHTA and CDR2 as FQGNSA. This CDR3 spans 14 amino acids. V was trimmed by 5 bases and J by 3 bases, leaving 10 bases between them. CDR3 in DNA: TGTGCCAGCAGCCCCTTCGGGGACACCGGGGAGCTGTTTTTT. Protein product: CASSPFGDTGELFF.

This chain links TRBV19 with TRBJ2-7; 14 bases align to TRBD2. The length of the CDR3 is 16 residues. Germline CDR1 reads LNHDA; CDR2 reads SQIVND (reference sequence). V shed 5 bases, J shed 0 bases, and the junction held 3 bases outside the gene matches. The CDR3 protein is CASSSGLAGASYEQYF. CDR3 in DNA: TGTGCCAGTAGTTCGGGACTAGCGGGAGCCTCCTACGAGCAGTACTTC.

The chain joins TRBV15 to TRBJ2-3, with TRBD2 matching over 15 bases. Germline V lookup: CDR1 LNHNV, CDR2 YYDKDF (reference sequence). The length of the CDR3 is 19 residues. The ends lost 1 base at V and 2 bases at J; junction bases unmatched: 7. The CDR3 reads CATSRVSGTSGRNTDTQYF. DNA of the CDR3: TGTGCCACCAGCAGAGTCTCCGGGACTAGCGGGAGGAACACAGATACGCAGTATTTT.

This clone was seen more than once but under ten times. The rearrangement uses TRBV4-3 and TRBJ2-2; 7 nucleotides match TRBD2. The J segment lost 4 bases and the V segment lost 0 bases, leaving 11 bases of the junction unmatched. CDR1 and CDR2 (germline): LGHNA, YSLEER. CDR3 length equals 18 residues. The CDR3 nucleotides are TGCGCCAGCAGCCAAGACGGGCTAGCGGTAGGCGGCACCGGGGAGCTGTTTTTT. Protein product: CASSQDGLAVGGTGELFF.

This sequence joins TRBV11-2 and TRBJ2-5, with 7 bases that match TRBD1. Germline V gene lookup returns CDR1 SGHAT and CDR2 FQNNGV. V shed 6 bases and J 5 bases; nucleotides not matched to a gene: 9. The CDR3 length is 14 residues. For the CDR3, the DNA is TGTGCCAGCAGGGCTCCGGGACAGATGGAGACCCAGTACTTC. This encodes CASRAPGQMETQYF.

This clone was seen once. V and J are TRBV27 and TRBJ2-7; D is perhaps TRBD2 (6 bases). The CDR3 totals 13 residues. CDR1 and CDR2 from the germline V gene are MNHEY and SMNVEV (reference sequence). The V end was cut by 10 bases, the J end by 4 bases, with 17 bases between. The CDR3 reads CATGRGESYEQYF. DNA of the CDR3: TGTGCCACCGGCCGCGGGGAGTCTTACGAGCAGTACTTC.

This clone has more than one count but fewer than ten. In nucleotides, the CDR3 is TGTGCCAGCAGCTCAGGACTAGCGGGGAGGGTAGATACGCAGTATTTT. The encoded protein is CASSSGLAGRVDTQYF. The chain recombines TRBV11-2 with TRBJ2-3; 12 bases are a match to TRBD2. Germline values: CDR1 SGHAT, CDR2 FQNNGV. The ends lost 4 bases at V and 5 bases at J; junction bases unmatched: 7. The CDR3 length is 16 residues.

The V gene is TRBV14, the J gene TRBJ1-3; the match to TRBD1 covers 7 bases. Looked up from germline, CDR1 is SGHDN and CDR2 is FVKESK. The CDR3 has 15 residues. Unmatched junction bases numbered 4, after V lost 5 bases and J lost 0 bases. The CDR3 DNA reads TGTGCCAGCAGCGGGGGGACAGCCTCTGGAAACACCATATATTTT. It translates to CASSGGTASGNTIYF. The whole variable domain, remainder taken from reference TRBV14 and TRBJ1-3, is EAGVTQFPSHSVIEKGQTVTLRCDPISGHDNLYWYRRVMGKEIKFLLHFVKESKQDESGMPNNRFLAERTGGTYSTLKVQPAELEDSGVYFCASSGGTASGNTIYFGEGSWLTVV.

The chain has TRBV7-2 and TRBJ1-2; 8 bases agree with TRBD1. Germline loops: CDR1 SGHTA, CDR2 FQGNSA. The CDR3 has 15 residues. Trimming took 5 bases from V and 5 from J; bases not matched to a gene: 10. CDR3: CASSLRQGLNYGYTF. In nucleotides, the CDR3 is TGTGCCAGCAGCCTTAGACAGGGGCTGAATTATGGCTACACCTTC.

The rearrangement links TRBV19 to TRBJ1-2, with TRBD1 matching over 8 bases. The CDR3 totals 14 residues. CDR1 is LNHDA and CDR2 is SQIVND in the germline V gene (reference sequence). Trimming removed 5 bases from V and 4 bases from J; junction bases left unmatched: 6. CDR3 sequence: CASSSSDRAYGYTF. DNA of the CDR3: TGTGCCAGTAGTTCATCGGACAGGGCCTATGGCTACACCTTC.

The V call is TRBV5-4, the J call TRBJ2-1; tentative D call: TRBD1 (5 bases). This CDR3 contains 14 residues. Germline-derived CDR1 and CDR2 are SGHNT and YYREEE (reference sequence). Between the trimmed V and J ends, which lost 1 base and 3 bases, there was a span of 8 bases. The CDR3 DNA reads TGTGCCAGCAGCTTGACAGGAAACTACAATGAGCAGTTCTTC. Its translation is CASSLTGNYNEQFF. The whole variable domain, remainder taken from reference TRBV5-4 and TRBJ2-1, is ETGVTQSPTHLIKTRGQQVTLRCSSQSGHNTVSWYQQALGQGPQFIFQYYREEENGRGNFPPRFSGLQFPNYSSELNVNALELDDSALYLCASSLTGNYNEQFFGPGTRLTVL.

This clone was counted a few times. The V gene is TRBV7-2, the J gene TRBJ2-1; D possibly corresponds to TRBD2 (5 bases). Germline loops: CDR1 SGHTA, CDR2 FQGNSA. This CDR3 region has 14 residues. V was trimmed by 10 bases and J by 7 bases, leaving 20 bases between them. The CDR3 protein is CATAGAGRQNEQFF. CDR3 nucleotides: TGTGCCACCGCAGGCGCGGGCAGGCAGAATGAGCAGTTCTTC.

This chain connects TRBV7-2 to TRBJ1-2; possibly TRBD1 for D (5 bases). V was trimmed by 3 bases and J by 3 bases, leaving 11 bases between them. The CDR3 runs to 14 residues. Per germline, CDR1 SGHTA and CDR2 FQGNSA. The CDR3 is CASSLTVSDYGYTF. In DNA form, the CDR3 reads TGTGCCAGCAGCTTGACAGTTTCGGACTATGGCTACACCTTC.